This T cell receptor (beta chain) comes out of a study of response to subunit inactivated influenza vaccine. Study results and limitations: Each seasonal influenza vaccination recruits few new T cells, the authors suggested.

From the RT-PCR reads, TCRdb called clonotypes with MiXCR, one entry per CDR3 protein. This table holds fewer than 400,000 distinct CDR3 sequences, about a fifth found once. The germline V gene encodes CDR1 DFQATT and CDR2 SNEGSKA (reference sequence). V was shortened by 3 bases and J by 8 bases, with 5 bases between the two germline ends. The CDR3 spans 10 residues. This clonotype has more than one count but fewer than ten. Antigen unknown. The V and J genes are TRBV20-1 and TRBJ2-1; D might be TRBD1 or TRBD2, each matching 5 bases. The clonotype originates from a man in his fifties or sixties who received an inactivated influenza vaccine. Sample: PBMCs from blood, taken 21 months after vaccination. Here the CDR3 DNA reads TGCAGTGCTAGGGGGGATGAGCAGTTCTTC. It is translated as CSARGDEQFF.